This T cell receptor (beta chain) was retrieved from a study of metastatic and nonmetastatic thyroid tumors. Study information: For malignant and benign thyroid patients, tumor or nodule tissue and blood were the sources whose repertoires were compared.

TCRdb re-called clones from the PCR reads using MiXCR. The table has about 41,000 clones, less than 25% seen once. No treatment of any kind had been given to any patient before thyroid surgery. Only a few counts were recorded for this clone. This TCR was sampled from a female donor with papillary thyroid cancer or a benign thyroid nodule (not recorded which). Some clones in this sample may be carry-over from other donors' samples. The sequencing input was tumor tissue.

DNA for the CDR3: TGTGCCAGCAGAGATACCGGGACAGGGGGCTATGGCTACACCTTC. Amino acids: CASRDTGTGGYGYTF. V usage is TRBV2 and J usage is TRBJ1-2; 11 bases fit TRBD1. The J segment lost 4 bases and the V segment lost 6 bases, leaving 7 bases of the junction unmatched. CDR3 length: 15 residues. The germline CDR1 and CDR2 sequences are SNHLY and FYNNEI.